The 32 T cell receptor beta chains listed next were all sequenced from one sample in a study of early T cells in non-severe SARS-CoV-2 infection. In TCRdb, the 5' RACE reads were re-called with MiXCR into one record per CDR3 protein. The sample lists 35,000 to 45,000 distinct CDR3 sequences, approximately 6.6% seen once, with around 25% in the top ten. Sequenced material: whole blood, taken at baseline. Every receptor here comes from an adult who was a healthcare worker with PCR-confirmed SARS-CoV-2 infection or an uninfected control (not recorded which).

Many counts were recorded for this clonotype. The chain couples TRBV27 to TRBJ1-2, with 7 bases matching TRBD1. In germline, CDR1 is MNHEY, CDR2 SMNVEV (reference sequence). The trim removed 6 bases at V and 4 bases at J, leaving 8 bases unmatched. The CDR3 covers 14 residues. The CDR3 spells CASRDPGQFYGYTF. The DNA of the CDR3 is TGTGCCAGCAGGGACCCGGGACAGTTCTATGGCTACACCTTC.

This clonotype was detected ten times or more. The chain uses TRBV29-1 and TRBJ2-1; TRBD2 matches at 16 bases. Germline lookup yields CDR1 SQVTM and CDR2 ANQGSEA. CDR3 size: 13 residues. Trimming cost V 4 bases and J 10 bases; bases outside gene matches: 1. The DNA of the CDR3 is TGCAGCGTTGCGGGACTAGCGGGAGGGGAGCAGTTCTTC. Translated: CSVAGLAGGEQFF.

This clonotype has at least ten counts. CDR3 nucleotide sequence: TGCAGCGTTGAGGAACGGGAGGTCGATACGCAGTATTTT. It yields the protein CSVEEREVDTQYF. The chain carries TRBV29-1 and TRBJ2-3; 7 bases agree with TRBD2. This CDR3 has 13 residues. CDR1 is SQVTM, CDR2 ANQGSEA, per germline. Losses at the gene ends were 3 bases for V and 6 bases for J; bases not matched to a gene: 6.

The V gene is TRBV7-3, the J gene TRBJ2-1; D call uncertain. The CDR3 is made up of 16 amino acids. Germline values: CDR1 SGHTA, CDR2 FQGTGA. V lost 5 bases, J lost 5 bases, and 19 bases lay in between. In DNA form, the CDR3 reads TGTGCCAGCAGCCAGAGACTGTCACCCACTAACAATGAGCAGTTCTTC. Its translation is CASSQRLSPTNNEQFF.

This clonotype has more than one count but fewer than ten. The chain has TRBV4-2 and TRBJ2-6; 11 positions agree with TRBD2. This CDR3 comprises 18 residues. Germline values: CDR1 LGHNA, CDR2 YNFKEQ. The J segment lost 4 bases and the V segment lost 1 base, leaving 6 bases of the junction unmatched. The CDR3 sequence: CASSQVAGGPAGANVLTF. The DNA for the CDR3 is TGTGCCAGCAGCCAAGTAGCGGGAGGGCCTGCGGGGGCCAACGTCCTGACTTTC.

This clonotype was seen at least ten times. The V and J genes are TRBV7-6 and TRBJ1-1; no definite D call. This CDR3 has 13 amino acids. CDR1 SGHVS and CDR2 FNYEAQ come from the germline V gene. The V and J ends lost 2 bases and 1 base respectively, with 5 bases between them. The CDR3: CASSLRPNTEAFF. The CDR3 nucleotides are TGTGCCAGCAGCTTAAGGCCGAACACTGAAGCTTTCTTT.

This clonotype has ten or more counts. The chain is built from TRBV11-2 and TRBJ2-7; either TRBD1 or TRBD2 may fit D (5 bases each). Germline lookup yields CDR1 SGHAT and CDR2 FQNNGV. Trimming took 5 bases from V and 0 from J, leaving 17 bases between them. CDR3 size: 16 residues. In nucleotides, the CDR3 is TGTGCCAGCAGCACACTAAAGGGGAGAAGCTCCTACGAGCAGTACTTC. It encodes CASSTLKGRSSYEQYF.

This sequence joins TRBV7-2 and TRBJ2-5; D ambiguous. The V gene's germline CDR1 is SGHTA and CDR2 FQGNSA. V lost 3 bases and J 3 bases, leaving 8 bases between the germline ends. This CDR3 is built from 13 residues. CDR3 region: CASSFAGEETQYF. DNA of the CDR3: TGTGCCAGCAGCTTCGCAGGAGAAGAGACCCAGTACTTC.

This clonotype was recorded at least ten times. The V and J genes are TRBV11-2 and TRBJ2-2, with a weak D call TRBD1 (5 bases). The CDR3 sequence is 13 residues long. Deletions cut 5 bases from V and 10 bases from J, with 14 bases between. Looked up from germline, CDR1 is SGHAT and CDR2 is FQNNGV. As DNA, the CDR3 is TGTGCCAGCAGCCCCCTCGCCAGGGAGGAGCTGTTTTTT. Its protein product is CASSPLAREELFF.

This clonotype was seen ten or more times. The chain links TRBV20-1 to TRBJ2-7; a possible D gene is TRBD2 (6 bases). V lost 6 bases, J lost 4 bases, and 10 bases lay in between. This CDR3 comprises 11 residues. Germline V CDR1 and CDR2: DFQATT, SNEGSKA (reference sequence). This chain's CDR3 is CSAASEYEQYF. The DNA of the CDR3 is TGCAGTGCGGCTAGCGAATACGAGCAGTACTTC.

There are a few counts of this clonotype. The chain joins TRBV15 to TRBJ2-3, with TRBD2 matching 7 bases. This CDR3 is 13 amino acids long. Germline lookup yields CDR1 LNHNV and CDR2 YYDKDF (reference sequence). V was clipped by 7 bases and J by 1 base; unmatched bases: 2. In DNA, the CDR3 is TGTGCCACCACTAGCGGTCGCACAGATACGCAGTATTTT. This gives the protein CATTSGRTDTQYF. Filled out from reference TRBV15 and TRBJ2-3, the complete variable domain reads DAMVIQNPRYQVTQFGKPVTLSCSQTLNHNVMYWYQQKSSQAPKLLFHYYDKDFNNEADTPDNFQSRRPNTSFCFLDIRSPGLGDTAMYLCATTSGRTDTQYFGPGTRLTVL.

This clonotype has a count of ten or more. V is TRBV18 and J is TRBJ2-5; tentatively, D is TRBD1 (6 bases). Deletions cut 6 bases from V and 3 bases from J, with 8 bases between. Germline V gene data show CDR1 as KGHSH and CDR2 as LQKENI. The CDR3 runs 12 residues. CDR3 nucleotide sequence: TGTGCCAGCTCCCCAGGGGAAGAGACCCAGTACTTC. Residues: CASSPGEETQYF.

V is TRBV11-2 and J is TRBJ1-4, with D unclear. From germline, CDR1 is SGHAT and CDR2 FQNNGV. Deletions cut 1 base from V and 6 bases from J, with 15 bases between. The CDR3 loop spans 16 amino acids. The CDR3 sequence is CASSLVRALRDEKLFF. CDR3 DNA: TGTGCCAGCAGCTTAGTTCGGGCCCTTCGGGATGAAAAACTGTTTTTT.

The sample holds many counts of this clonotype. The rearrangement links TRBV11-2 to TRBJ2-5; D remains unclear. Germline CDR1 SGHAT, CDR2 FQNNGV. The CDR3 loop spans 15 amino acids. V lost 1 base to trimming and J lost 5 bases, with 14 bases between them. Here the CDR3 DNA reads TGTGCCAGCAGCTTAGCGGGTGTGGGCGGCGAGACCCAGTACTTC. Translating it yields CASSLAGVGGETQYF. Full variable domain (outside the CDR3, taken from reference TRBV11-2 and TRBJ2-5): EAGVAQSPRYKIIEKRQSVAFWCNPISGHATLYWYQQILGQGPKLLIQFQNNGVVDDSQLPKDRFSAERLKGVDSTLKIQPAKLEDSAVYLCASSLAGVGGETQYFGPGTRLLVL.

This chain uses TRBV5-6 with TRBJ2-7, with D hard to call. V dropped 1 base and J dropped 1 base, with 12 bases sitting between them. From germline, CDR1 is SGHDT and CDR2 YYEEEE. This CDR3 region has 15 residues. CDR3 nucleotides: TGTGCCAGCAGCTTGTTTGTGTCACCTTCCTACGAGCAGTACTTC. Protein product: CASSLFVSPSYEQYF.

The sample holds a few counts of this clonotype. V and J are TRBV12-3 or TRBV12-4 and TRBJ1-1; D remains ambiguous. The V end was cut by 6 bases, the J end by 1 base, with 12 bases between. The CDR3 spans 14 residues. CDR3 sequence reads: CASSLSGTNTEAFF. The CDR3, as DNA: TGTGCCAGCAGCCTTTCTGGAACGAACACTGAAGCTTTCTTT.

The chain has TRBV28 and TRBJ1-2, with no clear D. Trimming pared 8 bases from V and 8 bases from J, leaving 9 bases between. The length of the CDR3 is 10 residues. The germline V gene encodes CDR1 MDHEN and CDR2 SYDVKM. The CDR3 is CASGRYGYTF. For the CDR3, the DNA is TGTGCCAGCGGAAGATACGGCTACACCTTC.

J is TRBJ1-2 and V is TRBV2; D might be TRBD1 (6 bases). The ends were cut back, 2 bases at V and 4 bases at J, with 14 bases in the middle. Germline V gives CDR1 SNHLY, CDR2 FYNNEI. CDR3 length: 15 amino acids. The CDR3 bases are TGTGCCAGCAGTGAAACCTCTCAGGGGAGCTATGGCTACACCTTC. This gives the protein CASSETSQGSYGYTF.

This rearrangement joins TRBV10-3 to TRBJ2-1; D unclear. The CDR3 is 17 residues long. The germline V gene has CDR1 ENHRY and CDR2 SYGVKD. The ends were cut back, 2 bases at V and 0 bases at J, with 14 bases in the middle. The CDR3 coding sequence is TGTGCCATCAGTGAGGCGATCCTTGGAAGCTCCTACAATGAGCAGTTCTTC. It is translated as CAISEAILGSSYNEQFF.

The chain is built from TRBV6-2 or TRBV6-3 and TRBJ1-2; 8 nucleotides agree with TRBD1. This CDR3 contains 15 residues. The V gene's germline CDR1 is MNHEY and CDR2 SVGEGT. J gave up 5 bases and V 4 bases, and 9 bases lay outside the gene matches. CDR3 loop: CASSSNGQGLYGYTF. The CDR3 DNA is TGTGCCAGCAGTTCCAACGGACAGGGACTTTATGGCTACACCTTC.

This clonotype was detected only a few times. The chain combines TRBV19 with TRBJ2-2; TRBD1 is a possible D gene (6 bases). The CDR3 consists of 17 residues. V shed 5 bases and J shed 5 bases, with 21 bases lying between them. Germline CDR1 and CDR2: LNHDA and SQIVND (reference sequence). CDR3 bases: TGTGCCAGTAGTTTTGACAGGAAGGCTTTCGGGACCGGGGAGCTGTTTTTT. It yields the protein CASSFDRKAFGTGELFF.

This clonotype was counted at least ten times. The chain links TRBV7-2 to TRBJ2-5; D remains ambiguous. V was clipped by 5 bases and J by 2 bases, with 15 bases between them. CDR3 length: 15 amino acids. In germline, CDR1 is SGHTA, CDR2 FQGNSA. CDR3 loop: CASSQNDRPQETQYF. CDR3 sequence (DNA): TGTGCCAGCAGCCAGAACGATCGGCCTCAAGAGACCCAGTACTTC.

This clonotype has just a few counts. The chain links TRBV28 to TRBJ2-4, with D hard to call. The CDR3 sequence is 15 residues long. V was cut by 3 bases and J by 1 base, with 10 bases left in between. Germline CDR1 MDHEN, CDR2 SYDVKM. CDR3 DNA sequence: TGTGCCAGCAGTTTGTTCTCGTGGGCCAAAAACATTCAGTACTTC. This encodes CASSLFSWAKNIQYF.

This clonotype was counted a few times. This chain joins TRBV29-1 and TRBJ2-5; D is possibly TRBD1 (5 bases). Germline V gene sequence: CDR1 SQVTM, CDR2 ANQGSEA. Trimming shortened V by 7 bases and J by 1 base, and 13 bases separated the two germline ends. The length of the CDR3 is 13 residues. CDR3 in amino acids: CSAITGAQETQYF. The CDR3 nucleotides read TGCAGCGCGATTACAGGTGCCCAAGAGACCCAGTACTTC.

This clonotype came up a few times. As DNA, the CDR3 is TGTGCCAGCAGTTTACGACCCGGACGAGTCGGCGAGCAGTACTTC. Translating gives CASSLRPGRVGEQYF. The chain employs TRBV28 and TRBJ2-7; D is undetermined. This CDR3 contains 15 residues. V lost 2 bases, J lost 6 bases, and 17 bases lay in between. The germline gives CDR1 MDHEN, CDR2 SYDVKM.

This clonotype was counted at least ten times. The genes are TRBV2 and TRBJ2-4; D unclear. Trimming cost V 2 bases and J 4 bases, with 12 bases left between them. From germline, CDR1 is SNHLY and CDR2 FYNNEI. The CDR3 loop spans 15 amino acids. The CDR3, as DNA: TGTGCCAGCAGTGAAATGGTGAGACCTAAAAACATTCAGTACTTC. It codes for CASSEMVRPKNIQYF.

The V call is TRBV6-5, the J call TRBJ2-7, with D maybe TRBD1 (5 bases). This CDR3 is built from 15 residues. V lost 6 bases and J 3 bases, leaving 18 bases between the germline ends. Germline-derived CDR1 and CDR2 are MNHEY and SVGAGI. The CDR3 spells CASSFGGRALYEQYF. The DNA of the CDR3 is TGTGCCAGCAGCTTCGGCGGCAGGGCTCTCTACGAGCAGTACTTC.

The CDR3, as DNA: TGTGCCAGCAGCGGATACAGGGACACCGGGGAGCTGTTTTTT. Residues: CASSGYRDTGELFF. The chain employs TRBV5-8 and TRBJ2-2; possibly TRBD1 for D (6 bases). V lost 4 bases, J lost 3 bases, and 10 bases lay in between. The CDR3 extends over 14 amino acids. CDR1 and CDR2 (germline): SGHTS, YDEGEE.

This clonotype was counted ten times or more. The chain combines TRBV6-5 with TRBJ1-1; 8 bases are shared with TRBD1. Trimming at V came to 6 bases and at J to 5 bases, leaving 2 bases not matched to a gene. Germline V gene sequence: CDR1 MNHEY, CDR2 SVGAGI. The CDR3 consists of 12 residues. CDR3 sequence: CASRRTGTEAFF. CDR3 sequence (DNA): TGTGCCAGCAGAAGGACAGGGACTGAAGCTTTCTTT.

This clonotype was counted ten times or more. The chain combines TRBV5-1 with TRBJ2-7; 10 positions agree with TRBD2. Germline values: CDR1 SGHRS, CDR2 YFSETQ. J lost 6 bases, V lost 4 bases, and 10 bases had no gene match. This CDR3 is 15 amino acids long. Written as DNA, the CDR3 is TGCGCCAGCAGCCCCTCAGGAGCGGGAGGGGCCGAGCAGTACTTC. It specifies CASSPSGAGGAEQYF.

This clonotype was detected many times. This chain uses TRBV4-1 with TRBJ2-1; the match to TRBD2 covers 13 bases. J lost 6 bases, V lost 4 bases, and 3 bases had no gene match. The CDR3 length is 15 residues. The germline CDR1 and CDR2 sequences are MGHRA and YSYEKL. As DNA, the CDR3 is TGCGCCAGCAGCCCCGGACTAGCGGGAGCCAATGAGCAGTTCTTC. Protein: CASSPGLAGANEQFF.

The J gene is TRBJ1-4, the V gene TRBV7-9; D is perhaps TRBD1 (6 bases). CDR3 length equals 15 residues. CDR1 and CDR2 from the germline V gene are SEHNR and FQNEAQ (reference sequence). The ends were cut back, 0 bases at V and 6 bases at J, with 11 bases in the middle. The CDR3 reads CASSLAWTDYEKLFF. Here the CDR3 DNA reads TGTGCCAGCAGCTTAGCTTGGACAGACTATGAAAAACTGTTTTTT.